This T cell receptor beta chain was captured by sequencing in a study of regulatory T cells in long-lasting Graves disease. Study-wide results and limits: Few sampled subjects may have lowered accuracy.

This clonotype occurred a few times. Its cognate antigen is unknown. Germline CDR1 is MDHEN and CDR2 is SYDVKM. This CDR3 region has 15 residues. The germline V and J ends were trimmed by 1 base and 0 bases, with 6 bases remaining between them. The time point was: persistent/refractory GD, antithyroid drugs over 5 years with positive TRAb. Following extraction of RNA from PBMCs, that RNA was used to make the TCR library. Those enrolled as patients came out of an endocrinology department in Xi'an, China. Around 8.2 milliliters of peripheral blood went into EDTA tubes. Building of the TCR beta libraries involved iRepertoire HTBI primers and Arm-PCR of CDR3 regions. TCRdb re-derived calls from the multiplex PCR reads in MiXCR, one entry per CDR3 protein. The sample consists of roughly 450,000 distinct CDR3 sequences, around a fifth of them appearing once.

This rearrangement joins TRBV28 to TRBJ2-2; D perhaps matches TRBD1 (5 bases). This TCR came from a female donor with Graves disease. The source material was peripheral blood mononuclear cells (PBMCs), sampled when the disease was refractory, from a patient treated with antithyroid drugs. The CDR3 loop reads CASSLSGTNTGELFF. In DNA, the CDR3 is TGTGCCAGCAGTTTATCAGGGACGAACACCGGGGAGCTGTTTTTT. The variable domain in full, completed from reference TRBV28 and TRBJ2-2, reads DVKVTQSSRYLVKRTGEKVFLECVQDMDHENMFWYRQDPGLGLRLIYFSYDVKMKEKGDIPEGYSVSREKKERFSLILESASTNQTSMYLCASSLSGTNTGELFFGEGSRLTVL.